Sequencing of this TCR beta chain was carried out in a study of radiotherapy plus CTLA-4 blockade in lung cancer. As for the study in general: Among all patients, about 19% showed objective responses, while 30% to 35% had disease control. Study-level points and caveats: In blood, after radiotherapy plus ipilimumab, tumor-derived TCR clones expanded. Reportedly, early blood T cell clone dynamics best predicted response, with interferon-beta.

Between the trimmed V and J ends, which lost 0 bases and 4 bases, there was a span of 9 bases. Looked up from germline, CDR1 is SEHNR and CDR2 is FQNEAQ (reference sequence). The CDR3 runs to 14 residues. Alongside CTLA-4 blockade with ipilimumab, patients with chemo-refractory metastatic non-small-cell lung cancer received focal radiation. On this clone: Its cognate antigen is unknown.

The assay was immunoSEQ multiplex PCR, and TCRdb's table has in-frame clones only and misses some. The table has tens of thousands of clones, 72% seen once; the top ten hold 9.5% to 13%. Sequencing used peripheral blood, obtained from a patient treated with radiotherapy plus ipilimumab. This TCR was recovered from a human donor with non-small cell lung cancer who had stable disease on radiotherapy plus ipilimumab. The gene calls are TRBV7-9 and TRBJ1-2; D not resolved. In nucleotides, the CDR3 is TGTGCCAGCAGCTTAGCTGAGGGAAGCTATGGCTACACCTTC. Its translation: CASSLAEGSYGYTF. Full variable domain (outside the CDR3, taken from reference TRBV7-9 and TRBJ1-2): DTGVSQNPRHKITKRGQNVTFRCDPISEHNRLYWYRQTLGQGPEFLTYFQNEAQLEKSRLLSDRFSAERPKGSFSTLEIQRTEQGDSAMYLCASSLAEGSYGYTFGSGTRLTVV.